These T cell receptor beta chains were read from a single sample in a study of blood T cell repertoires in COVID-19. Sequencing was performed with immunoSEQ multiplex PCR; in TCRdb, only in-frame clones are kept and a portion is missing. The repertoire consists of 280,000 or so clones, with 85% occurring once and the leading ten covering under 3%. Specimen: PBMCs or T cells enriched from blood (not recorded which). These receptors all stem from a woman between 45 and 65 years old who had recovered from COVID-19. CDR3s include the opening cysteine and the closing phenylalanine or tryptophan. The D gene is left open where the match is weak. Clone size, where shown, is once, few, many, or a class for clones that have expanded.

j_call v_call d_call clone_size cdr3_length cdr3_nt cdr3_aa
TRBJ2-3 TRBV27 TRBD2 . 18 TGTGCCAGCAGGGGAAACCCGGGACTAGCGGGAGGTACAGATACGCAGTATTTT CASRGNPGLAGGTDTQYF
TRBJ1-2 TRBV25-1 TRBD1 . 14 TGTGCCAGCAGTGCGGCAACAGGGGCCTATGGCTACACCTTC CASSAATGAYGYTF
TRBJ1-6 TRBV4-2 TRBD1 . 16 TGTGCCAGCAGCCAAACAAGGACAGGGGTTAATTCACCCCTCCACTTT CASSQTRTGVNSPLHF
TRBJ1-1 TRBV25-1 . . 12 TGTGCCAGCAGTGATGGGCTTATAAAGGCTTTCTTT CASSDGLIKAFF
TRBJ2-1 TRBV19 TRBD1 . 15 TGTGCCAGTACCCCAAAAGGGACAGGCTTAAGCGAGCAGTTCTTC CASTPKGTGLSEQFF
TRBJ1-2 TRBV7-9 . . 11 TGTGCCAGCAGCCCGATCAGTGGCTACACCTTC CASSPISGYTF
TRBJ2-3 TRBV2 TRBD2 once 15 TGTGCCAGCATTACGGGACTAGCGGGGCCCCGTACGCAGTATTTT CASITGLAGPRTQYF
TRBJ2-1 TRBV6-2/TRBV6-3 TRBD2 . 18 TGTGCCAGCAGCCCCCCCCCTAGTAGCGGGAATTCCGACAATGAGCAGTTCTTC CASSPPPSSGNSDNEQFF
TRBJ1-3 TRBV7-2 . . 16 TGTGCCAGCAGCTTATCCGACAGGAGCTCTGGAAACACCATATATTTT CASSLSDRSSGNTIYF
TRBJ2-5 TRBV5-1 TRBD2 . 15 TGCGCCAGCAGCTTGGGACTAGCCTTAGAGGAGACCCAGTACTTC CASSLGLALEETQYF
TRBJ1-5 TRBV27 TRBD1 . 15 TGTGCCAGCAGTTTGGAACAGGGGGGCAATCAGCCCCAGCATTTT CASSLEQGGNQPQHF
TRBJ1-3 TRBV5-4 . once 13 TGTGCCAGCAGCTTGTTTCCGGGGAACACCATATATTTT CASSLFPGNTIYF
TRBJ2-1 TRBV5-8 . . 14 TGTGCCAGCAACCTGGGACTGGGCCCTAATGAGCAGTTCTTC CASNLGLGPNEQFF
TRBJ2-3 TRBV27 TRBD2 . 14 TGTGCCAGCAGTTTTTTGGGGGGGGCAGATACGCAGTATTTT CASSFLGGADTQYF
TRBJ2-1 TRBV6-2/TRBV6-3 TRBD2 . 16 TGTGCCAGCAGTTACTCGATACTAGCGGGAGACGGTGAGCAGTTCTTC CASSYSILAGDGEQFF
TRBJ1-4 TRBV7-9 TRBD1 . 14 TGTGCCAGCAGCCCGGGACAGGGCCCGGGAAAACTGTTTTTT CASSPGQGPGKLFF